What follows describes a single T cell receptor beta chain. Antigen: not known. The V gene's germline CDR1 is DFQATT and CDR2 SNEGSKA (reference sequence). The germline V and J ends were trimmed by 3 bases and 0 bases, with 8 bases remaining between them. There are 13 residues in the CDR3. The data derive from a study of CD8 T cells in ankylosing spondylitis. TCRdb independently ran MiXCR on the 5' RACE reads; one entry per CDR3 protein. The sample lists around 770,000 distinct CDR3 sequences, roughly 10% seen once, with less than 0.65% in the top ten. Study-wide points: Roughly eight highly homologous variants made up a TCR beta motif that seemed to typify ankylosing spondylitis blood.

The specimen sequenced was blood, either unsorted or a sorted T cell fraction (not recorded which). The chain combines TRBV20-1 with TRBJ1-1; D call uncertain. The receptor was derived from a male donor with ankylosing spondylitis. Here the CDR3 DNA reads TGCAGTGCTAGGGCTGGGATGAACACTGAAGCTTTCTTT. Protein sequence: CSARAGMNTEAFF.